This T cell receptor beta chain was identified in a study of tissue T cells after allogeneic stem cell transplantation. Study summary: Graft-versus-host disease patients received grafts, several unmodified and three CD34-selected to deplete T cells. Smaller viable blood or marrow samples skipped sorting for direct DNA extraction.

The CDR3 length is 15 residues. CDR1 LGHNA and CDR2 YSLEER come from the germline V gene. V was clipped by 6 bases and J by 4 bases; unmatched bases: 5. TCRdb's table, derived via immunoSEQ multiplex PCR, lists solely in-frame clones and lacks some. Counted here are about 28,000 clones, roughly 87% occurring once; the ten biggest clones make up over 3%. This clonotype was sampled from a woman aged 18 to 55 who later had graft-versus-host disease after an allogeneic stem cell transplant. The specimen comprised blood, sampled before transplantation. The chain is built from TRBV4-3 and TRBJ1-4, with 10 bases matching TRBD1. CDR3 sequence reads: CASSPGQGVNEKLFF. The CDR3 DNA reads TGCGCCAGCAGTCCCGGACAGGGGGTTAATGAAAAACTGTTTTTT.